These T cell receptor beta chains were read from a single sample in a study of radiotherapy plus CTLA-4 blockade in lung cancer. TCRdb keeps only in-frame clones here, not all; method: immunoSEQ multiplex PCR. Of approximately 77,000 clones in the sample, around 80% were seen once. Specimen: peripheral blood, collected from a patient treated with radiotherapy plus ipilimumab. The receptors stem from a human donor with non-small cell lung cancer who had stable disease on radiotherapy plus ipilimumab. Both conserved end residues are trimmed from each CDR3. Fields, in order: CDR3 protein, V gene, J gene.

SSRENRETGELF,TRBV29-1,TRBJ2-2
ASSRTSGANVLT,TRBV11-2,TRBJ2-6
ASRTGEETQY,TRBV28,TRBJ2-5
ASSLKGDSHEQY,TRBV7-3,TRBJ2-7
ASSAQAGAADTQY,TRBV2,TRBJ2-3
ASSMLQGKIYEQY,TRBV19,TRBJ2-7
ASSETGQRSGNTIY,TRBV2,TRBJ1-3
ASSAGQLNTEAF,TRBV18,TRBJ1-1
ASSGAISLRPYTDTQY,TRBV6-1,TRBJ2-3
ASSVAGENQETQY,TRBV9,TRBJ2-5
ASSLVTITASTGELF,TRBV7-3,TRBJ2-2
ATSTPRSGSSYNEQF,TRBV15,TRBJ2-1
ASSLRSGTGFIADTQY,TRBV7-3,TRBJ2-3
ASVRGYGDTQY,TRBV6-1,TRBJ2-3
ASSREGNTEAF,TRBV5-1,TRBJ1-1
AYHPGGYEQY,TRBV30,TRBJ2-7
ASSQVGLMNTEAF,TRBV4-2,TRBJ1-1
ASSLEMTPNTEAF,TRBV5-4,TRBJ1-1
SALLLGGAEAF,TRBV29-1,TRBJ1-1
ASSLRTGDTGELF,TRBV5-1,TRBJ2-2
ASSTTSGYTQY,TRBV6-4,TRBJ2-3
ASSHSSYNSPLH,TRBV6-1,TRBJ1-6
ASSYSALAKNIQY,TRBV6-5,TRBJ2-4
ASSFQGPLSGNTIY,TRBV28,TRBJ1-3
AWSKEDTQY,TRBV30,TRBJ2-3
ASSEAWQTNTEAF,TRBV6-1,TRBJ1-1
ASSPGTATNEKLF,TRBV14,TRBJ1-4